These 13 T cell receptor beta chains share one sample of origin, sequenced in a study of neurological immune-mediated disorders. TCRdb reprocessed the 5' RACE reads with MiXCR, giving one entry per CDR3 protein. The data contain tens of thousands of distinct CDR3 sequences, roughly 9% of them seen just once; the ten biggest clones take up 1.7%. The sequenced material came from PBMCs. The receptors were sampled from a man aged 45 to 65 in good health.

This chain uses TRBV27 with TRBJ2-2; the D is unclear. There are 16 residues in the CDR3. Trimming stripped 2 bases from V and 7 bases from J, with 17 bases between. Germline CDR1 and CDR2: MNHEY and SMNVEV (reference sequence). CDR3 protein: CASSLNNGWAIGELFF. CDR3 DNA sequence: TGTGCCAGCAGTTTAAATAACGGGTGGGCGATCGGGGAGCTGTTTTTT.

This clonotype has at least ten counts. The chain uses TRBV5-5 and TRBJ1-5; D uncertain. Trimming pared 4 bases from V and 2 bases from J, leaving 13 bases between. CDR3 length: 15 residues. Germline V gives CDR1 SGHKS, CDR2 YYEKEE (reference sequence). CDR3 region: CASSRTNWGNQPQHF. In DNA form, the CDR3 reads TGTGCCAGCAGCCGCACTAACTGGGGCAATCAGCCCCAGCATTTT.

This clonotype was observed at least ten times. This chain joins TRBV5-1 and TRBJ2-3; TRBD1 is a possible D gene (6 bases). From germline, CDR1 is SGHRS and CDR2 YFSETQ. The CDR3 extends over 17 amino acids. V was cut by 5 bases and J by 5 bases, with 24 bases left in between. The CDR3 sequence: CASRPDPGTTQGDTQYF. CDR3 coding DNA: TGCGCCAGCAGACCGGACCCCGGGACCACACAGGGAGATACGCAGTATTTT. The full variable domain, with the rest looked up from reference TRBV5-1 and TRBJ2-3, is KAGVTQTPRYLIKTRGQQVTLSCSPISGHRSVSWYQQTPGQGLQFLFEYFSETQRNKGNFPGRFSGRQFSNSRSEMNVSTLELGDSALYLCASRPDPGTTQGDTQYFGPGTRLTVL.

The rearrangement links TRBV4-2 to TRBJ1-6; TRBD1 matches 12 bases. The germline V gene encodes CDR1 LGHNA and CDR2 YNFKEQ. The CDR3 loop spans 16 amino acids. The V gene end was trimmed by 0 bases and the J gene end by 9 bases; junction bases not matched to a gene: 3. The CDR3 nucleotides read TGTGCCAGCAGCCAAGAAGGGGACAGGGGGCGTTCACCCCTCCACTTT. Its protein product is CASSQEGDRGRSPLHF.

The table lists this clonotype with many counts. The V call is TRBV5-6, the J call TRBJ2-7, with 9 bases that match TRBD1. The CDR3 totals 16 residues. The trim removed 1 base at V and 4 bases at J, leaving 9 bases unmatched. Germline assignment: CDR1 SGHDT and CDR2 YYEEEE. CDR3 coding DNA: TGTGCCAGCAGCTTGACCCGGACAGGGGCGAAATACGAGCAGTACTTC. Residues: CASSLTRTGAKYEQYF.

This clonotype was counted at least ten times. The V and J genes are TRBV29-1 and TRBJ2-7, with D maybe TRBD1 (5 bases). Germline CDR1 and CDR2: SQVTM and ANQGSEA. The CDR3 runs to 12 residues. V lost 4 bases and J 4 bases, leaving 11 bases between the germline ends. The CDR3 region has the DNA TGCAGCGTTGGACAGAGTAGGTACGAGCAGTACTTC. Protein product: CSVGQSRYEQYF.

This clonotype was counted at least ten times. The chain carries TRBV7-2 and TRBJ2-7, with D possibly being TRBD2 (5 bases). The CDR3 covers 14 residues. CDR1 and CDR2 from the germline V gene are SGHTA and FQGNSA. Trimming removed 0 bases at V and 2 bases at J, with 8 bases between. CDR3 residues: CASSLASGAYEQYF. CDR3 DNA sequence: TGTGCCAGCAGCTTAGCTTCCGGGGCCTACGAGCAGTACTTC.

This clonotype came up many times. J is TRBJ2-1 and V is TRBV12-3 or TRBV12-4, with 11 bases lining up with TRBD1. Losses at the gene ends were 4 bases for V and 10 bases for J; bases not matched to a gene: 6. The CDR3 totals 14 residues. The CDR3 coding sequence is TGTGCCAGCAGTTCCGGACAGGGGGCAGCGGAGCAGTTCTTC. Its translation is CASSSGQGAAEQFF.

This clonotype was counted at least ten times. The gene calls are TRBV28 and TRBJ1-2; D is uncertain. The germline V gene has CDR1 MDHEN and CDR2 SYDVKM. V was shortened by 2 bases and J by 7 bases, with 8 bases between the two germline ends. The CDR3 loop spans 12 amino acids. The CDR3 region is CASSLRTGGYTF. CDR3 in DNA: TGTGCCAGCAGTTTAAGGACCGGTGGCTACACCTTC.

This clonotype was seen many times. The chain joins TRBV20-1 to TRBJ2-3; D gene ambiguous. The CDR3 runs to 12 residues. The V gene lost 3 bases and the J gene lost 6 bases, with 10 bases spanning the gap. The germline CDR1 and CDR2 sequences are DFQATT and SNEGSKA (reference sequence). CDR3 coding DNA: TGCAGTGCTAGTCCGATTCCGGATACGCAGTATTTT. Amino acids: CSASPIPDTQYF.

This clonotype was seen ten or more times. The rearrangement joins TRBV20-1 to TRBJ2-1; 11 nucleotides line up with TRBD2. The CDR3 length is 17 residues. Germline CDR1 DFQATT, CDR2 SNEGSKA (reference sequence). V was pared by 2 bases and J by 0 bases, with 6 bases of the junction left unmatched. CDR3 region: CSARSPLAGGSYNEQFF. Written as DNA, the CDR3 is TGCAGTGCTAGATCCCCCCTAGCGGGGGGCTCCTACAATGAGCAGTTCTTC.

The chain couples TRBV7-2 to TRBJ2-5; 11 bases map to TRBD2. The CDR3 contains 16 residues. V shed 2 bases, J shed 1 base, and the junction held 3 bases outside the gene matches. Germline CDR1 is SGHTA and CDR2 is FQGNSA. The CDR3 DNA follows: TGTGCCAGCAGCTTACCCCTAGCGGGGGGCCAAGAGACCCAGTACTTC. This encodes CASSLPLAGGQETQYF.

This clonotype has a count of ten or more. This sequence joins TRBV5-1 and TRBJ2-1, with 10 bases identical to TRBD2. With 0 bases clipped from V and 5 bases from J, the junction kept 2 bases outside the gene matches. The CDR3 contains 15 residues. Germline values: CDR1 SGHRS, CDR2 YFSETQ. The CDR3 spells CASSLDGTSDNEQFF. In nucleotides, the CDR3 is TGCGCCAGCAGCTTGGACGGGACTAGCGACAATGAGCAGTTCTTC. The variable domain in full, with the rest retrieved from reference TRBV5-1 and TRBJ2-1, is KAGVTQTPRYLIKTRGQQVTLSCSPISGHRSVSWYQQTPGQGLQFLFEYFSETQRNKGNFPGRFSGRQFSNSRSEMNVSTLELGDSALYLCASSLDGTSDNEQFFGPGTRLTVL.